The rows below give T cell receptor beta chains drawn from one sample of a study of T cells after yellow fever vaccination. Each CDR3 protein is one row after TCRdb ran MiXCR on the 5' RACE reads. This table has 400,000 or so distinct CDR3 sequences, around a tenth appearing once. The sample here was PBMCs, taken on the day of the first yellow fever vaccination. These receptors were obtained from a man between 18 and 35 years old who received the YFV17D yellow fever vaccine. Each CDR3 is given without its conserved first and last residue. Each record gives: J gene, V gene, CDR3 protein.

J: TRBJ1-2; V: TRBV7-2; CDR3: ASSIPREGYT
J: TRBJ2-6; V: TRBV7-2; CDR3: ASSLLGAAGANVLT
J: TRBJ1-2; V: TRBV18; CDR3: ASSPQSRDGYT
J: TRBJ2-5; V: TRBV7-3; CDR3: ASSLQGTNQETQY
J: TRBJ1-5; V: TRBV5-1; CDR3: ASSLGEAGGNQPQH
J: TRBJ1-1; V: TRBV29-1; CDR3: SVVRGAETEAF
J: TRBJ1-4; V: TRBV2; CDR3: ASRSRTGGNEKLF
J: TRBJ2-5; V: TRBV12-3/TRBV12-4; CDR3: ASSLAGDGLQETQY
J: TRBJ2-5; V: TRBV3-1; CDR3: ASSRAGGLQTQY
J: TRBJ2-7; V: TRBV12-3/TRBV12-4; CDR3: ASILQLAGAWEQY
J: TRBJ2-1; V: TRBV5-1; CDR3: ASSLAGQGGNEQF
J: TRBJ1-1; V: TRBV29-1; CDR3: SVDEGEATEAF
J: TRBJ2-3; V: TRBV4-3; CDR3: ASSQVGTGADTQY
J: TRBJ1-1; V: TRBV12-3/TRBV12-4; CDR3: ASSFTGAGTEAF
J: TRBJ2-1; V: TRBV12-3/TRBV12-4; CDR3: ASLPSGTIRYNEQF
J: TRBJ2-5; V: TRBV19; CDR3: ASSISGTAGETQY
J: TRBJ1-1; V: TRBV5-1; CDR3: ASSAPGGSTEAF
J: TRBJ1-3; V: TRBV12-3/TRBV12-4; CDR3: ASRQLGVGSGNTIY
J: TRBJ1-4; V: TRBV12-3/TRBV12-4; CDR3: ASSFSVTGEKLF
J: TRBJ1-1; V: TRBV3-1; CDR3: ASSQDGQEVEAF
J: TRBJ2-2; V: TRBV6-5; CDR3: ASSLDPGQGTNTGELF
J: TRBJ1-5; V: TRBV5-1; CDR3: ASSLLQGGRSQH
J: TRBJ2-5; V: TRBV7-3; CDR3: ASSLQGGGETQY
J: TRBJ1-1; V: TRBV7-9; CDR3: ASSQTGAAF
J: TRBJ2-3; V: TRBV5-4; CDR3: ASSHIGGRDTQY
J: TRBJ2-5; V: TRBV7-2; CDR3: ASSSRTSVGETQY
J: TRBJ2-5; V: TRBV24-1; CDR3: ATGTVGGETQY
J: TRBJ2-1; V: TRBV7-9; CDR3: ASSSIAGQSYNEQF
J: TRBJ2-3; V: TRBV9; CDR3: ASSVVAGEADTQY
J: TRBJ2-3; V: TRBV7-3; CDR3: ASSPSGVNTDTQY
J: TRBJ1-2; V: TRBV7-2; CDR3: ASSLVGTGAKALYT
J: TRBJ2-2; V: TRBV27; CDR3: ASARYSGSNTGELF
J: TRBJ2-1; V: TRBV7-9; CDR3: ASSGGGGPPPEQF
J: TRBJ2-1; V: TRBV6-5; CDR3: ASSYRAGRGVGDEQF
J: TRBJ1-1; V: TRBV30; CDR3: AWYRGRVNTEAF
J: TRBJ2-5; V: TRBV5-1; CDR3: ASSKNGGQETQY
J: TRBJ1-1; V: TRBV6-5; CDR3: ASSYGFQWGAF
J: TRBJ2-1; V: TRBV4-3; CDR3: ASSQAPAGIPYNEQF
J: TRBJ2-1; V: TRBV5-6; CDR3: ASSFIVRGDEQF
J: TRBJ2-5; V: TRBV5-1; CDR3: ASSLLPSGGPIQETQY
J: TRBJ1-1; V: TRBV6-2/TRBV6-3; CDR3: ASSPHRVMNTEAF
J: TRBJ1-2; V: TRBV20-1; CDR3: SARETGGNYGYT
J: TRBJ1-1; V: TRBV5-1; CDR3: ASSLGGRTGLEAF
J: TRBJ1-1; V: TRBV7-2; CDR3: ASSKDRGVWFTEAF
J: TRBJ1-2; V: TRBV11-2; CDR3: ASSSTKDSFYGYT
J: TRBJ2-2; V: TRBV7-9; CDR3: ASSLASVAGELF
J: TRBJ2-2; V: TRBV25-1; CDR3: ASSEKAANTGELF
J: TRBJ2-3; V: TRBV20-1; CDR3: SAGTGGVGDTQY
J: TRBJ1-5; V: TRBV19; CDR3: ASEGIYQPQH
J: TRBJ2-2; V: TRBV5-1; CDR3: ASSSQPARTGELF
J: TRBJ2-3; V: TRBV9; CDR3: ASSDGGSYTDTQY
J: TRBJ2-1; V: TRBV5-4; CDR3: ASSLGGPPEQF
J: TRBJ2-1; V: TRBV18; CDR3: ASSLNTLAGAINEQF
J: TRBJ2-5; V: TRBV11-2; CDR3: ASSLDPGTGTQY
J: TRBJ2-3; V: TRBV6-2/TRBV6-3; CDR3: ASSSRASGEADTQY
J: TRBJ1-2; V: TRBV3-1; CDR3: ASSRTLTGTYGYT
J: TRBJ1-1; V: TRBV29-1; CDR3: SVPSDTIGTEAF
J: TRBJ1-4; V: TRBV6-5; CDR3: ASSFTPGTANEKLF